The 7 T cell receptor beta chains listed next were all sequenced from one sample in a study of spatial heterogeneity in lung cancer. The sample's time point: sample taken at primary tumor resection. Frozen PBMC, nontumor lung or tumor provided whole RNA, which was sequenced unsorted. TCRdb used MiXCR to reprocess the 5' RACE reads, holding one entry per CDR3 protein. Of around 60,000 distinct CDR3 sequences listed, 7.5% to 8.5% are singletons. Sequenced here: PBMCs, sampled at surgery. The receptors shown here come from a female donor with early-stage non-small cell lung cancer.

Many counts were recorded for this clonotype. V gene TRBV5-4 combines with J gene TRBJ1-1; 9 bases map to TRBD1. Germline V gives CDR1 SGHNT, CDR2 YYREEE (reference sequence). The CDR3 is 14 amino acids. J lost 6 bases, V lost 4 bases, and 7 bases had no gene match. In DNA form, the CDR3 reads TGTGCCAGCAGCGGCACAGGGGGCTCGGCTGAAGCTTTCTTT. Its translation: CASSGTGGSAEAFF.

There are a few counts of this clonotype. This rearrangement joins TRBV5-1 to TRBJ2-7; tentatively, D is TRBD2 (6 bases). The germline gives CDR1 SGHRS, CDR2 YFSETQ. The CDR3 runs 15 residues. Trimming removed 2 bases at V and 0 bases at J, with 12 bases between. DNA for the CDR3: TGCGCCAGCAGCTTCGCTGACGGGAGCTCCTACGAGCAGTACTTC. Translating gives CASSFADGSSYEQYF.

This clonotype was counted a few times. This sequence joins TRBV4-2 and TRBJ2-3; D uncertain. Trimming stripped 0 bases from V and 1 base from J, with 14 bases between. Germline V gene data show CDR1 as LGHNA and CDR2 as YNFKEQ. The CDR3 is made up of 17 amino acids. The CDR3 region has the DNA TGTGCCAGCAGCCAAGAAGTGAGGCCTAGGGGCACAGATACGCAGTATTTT. Its translation: CASSQEVRPRGTDTQYF.

This clonotype was detected a few times. The chain recombines TRBV5-6 with TRBJ2-5; D is possibly TRBD1 (6 bases). Germline V gene lookup returns CDR1 SGHDT and CDR2 YYEEEE. The CDR3 covers 16 residues. Trimming left V 2 bases short and J 1 base short, with 15 bases between. The CDR3: CASSFLRDTPQETQYF. In DNA, the CDR3 is TGTGCCAGCAGCTTTCTCCGGGACACCCCCCAAGAGACCCAGTACTTC.

This clonotype has just a few counts. This chain uses TRBV10-3 with TRBJ2-5, with 7 bases that match TRBD2. The CDR3 covers 15 residues. The germline V gene encodes CDR1 ENHRY and CDR2 SYGVKD. Trimming took 4 bases from V and 5 from J; bases not matched to a gene: 10. Written as DNA, the CDR3 is TGTGCCATCAGTGGTGGAAGCGGGGCAGGGGAGACCCAGTACTTC. Protein sequence: CAISGGSGAGETQYF.

The table lists this clonotype with a few counts. This rearrangement joins TRBV7-3 to TRBJ2-1; 11 nucleotides agree with TRBD1. CDR3 length equals 15 residues. The germline V gene encodes CDR1 SGHTA and CDR2 FQGTGA. The ends lost 3 bases at V and 7 bases at J; junction bases unmatched: 5. CDR3 coding DNA: TGTGCCAGCAGCTTGGCGGGACAGGGGGTAAATGAGCAGTTCTTC. Translated: CASSLAGQGVNEQFF.

By sample share, this clonotype is medium-sized. The V gene is TRBV6-5, the J gene TRBJ2-7; D might be TRBD2 (6 bases). V dropped 6 bases and J dropped 1 base, with 10 bases sitting between them. Germline V lookup: CDR1 MNHEY, CDR2 SVGAGI. This CDR3 spans 13 amino acids. Here the CDR3 reads CASRDGGSYEQYV. The CDR3 DNA follows: TGTGCCAGCAGGGACGGGGGTTCCTACGAGCAGTACGTC.